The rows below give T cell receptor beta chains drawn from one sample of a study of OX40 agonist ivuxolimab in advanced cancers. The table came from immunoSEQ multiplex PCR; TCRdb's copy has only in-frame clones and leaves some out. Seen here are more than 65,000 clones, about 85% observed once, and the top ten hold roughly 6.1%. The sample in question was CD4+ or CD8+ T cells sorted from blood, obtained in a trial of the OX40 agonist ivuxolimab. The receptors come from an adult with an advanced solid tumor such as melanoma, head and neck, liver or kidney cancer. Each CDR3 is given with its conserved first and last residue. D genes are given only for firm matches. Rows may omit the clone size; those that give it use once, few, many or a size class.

CDR3 protein: CASVGKGVEQYF; CDR3 DNA: TGTGCCAGTGTGGGTAAGGGGGTCGAGCAGTACTTC; J gene: TRBJ2-7; V gene: TRBV6-5; D gene: NA; clone size: NA
CDR3 protein: CASSSGDWGNEQFF; CDR3 DNA: TGCGCCAGCAGCTCAGGAGATTGGGGAAATGAGCAGTTCTTC; J gene: TRBJ2-1; V gene: TRBV4-3; D gene: NA; clone size: NA
CDR3 protein: CASSFLDRGPSQPQHF; CDR3 DNA: TGTGCCAGCAGTTTTTTGGACAGGGGGCCCAGCCAGCCCCAGCATTTT; J gene: TRBJ1-5; V gene: TRBV28; D gene: TRBD1; clone size: few
CDR3 protein: CASSPHSGQGTEAFF; CDR3 DNA: TGTGCCAGCAGCCCACACTCCGGACAGGGGACTGAAGCTTTCTTT; J gene: TRBJ1-1; V gene: TRBV14; D gene: TRBD1; clone size: NA
CDR3 protein: CASSTRRGLITGELFF; CDR3 DNA: TGTGCCAGCAGCACACGCAGGGGTTTAATCACCGGGGAGCTGTTTTTT; J gene: TRBJ2-2; V gene: TRBV7-9; D gene: NA; clone size: NA
CDR3 protein: CASSSTGLGNEQFF; CDR3 DNA: TGTGCCAGCAGCTCCACGGGGCTAGGCAATGAGCAGTTCTTC; J gene: TRBJ2-1; V gene: TRBV7-3; D gene: NA; clone size: NA
CDR3 protein: CASSFYLNSNQPQHF; CDR3 DNA: TGTGCCAGTAGTTTTTACTTAAATAGCAATCAGCCCCAGCATTTT; J gene: TRBJ1-5; V gene: TRBV19; D gene: NA; clone size: NA
CDR3 protein: CASSPNRGNEQFF; CDR3 DNA: TGCGCCAGCAGCCCGAACAGGGGAAATGAGCAGTTCTTC; J gene: TRBJ2-1; V gene: TRBV5-1; D gene: TRBD1; clone size: NA
CDR3 protein: CASSYGQYNEQFF; CDR3 DNA: TGTGCCAGCAGCTACGGACAGTACAATGAGCAGTTCTTC; J gene: TRBJ2-1; V gene: TRBV14; D gene: NA; clone size: NA
CDR3 protein: CASSLDGLNSPLHF; CDR3 DNA: TGTGCCAGCAGCCTGGACGGCTTGAATTCACCCCTCCACTTT; J gene: TRBJ1-6; V gene: TRBV7-9; D gene: NA; clone size: NA
CDR3 protein: CASRRLAGGPSVHGELFF; CDR3 DNA: TGTGCCAGCAGGCGACTAGCGGGGGGGCCCAGCGTTCACGGGGAGCTGTTTTTT; J gene: TRBJ2-2; V gene: TRBV27; D gene: TRBD2; clone size: NA
CDR3 protein: CASSLPLVAGGFSYEQYF; CDR3 DNA: TGTGCCAGCAGCTTACCCCTGGTTGCGGGGGGGTTCTCCTACGAGCAGTACTTC; J gene: TRBJ2-7; V gene: TRBV7-2; D gene: TRBD2; clone size: NA
CDR3 protein: CASSQGTGNEQFF; CDR3 DNA: TGTGCCAGCAGCCAGGGGACGGGCAATGAGCAGTTCTTC; J gene: TRBJ2-1; V gene: TRBV6-6; D gene: NA; clone size: NA
CDR3 protein: CASRRGESEAFF; CDR3 DNA: TGTGCCAGCAGACGGGGGGAATCTGAAGCTTTCTTT; J gene: TRBJ1-1; V gene: TRBV25-1; D gene: NA; clone size: NA
CDR3 protein: CASSQGCEQYF; CDR3 DNA: TGCGCCAGCAGTCAGGGGTGCGAGCAGTACTTC; J gene: TRBJ2-7; V gene: TRBV23-1; D gene: NA; clone size: NA
CDR3 protein: CASSPSGAQETQYF; CDR3 DNA: TGCGCCAGCAGCCCAAGCGGGGCACAAGAGACCCAGTACTTC; J gene: TRBJ2-5; V gene: TRBV5-1; D gene: TRBD2; clone size: once
CDR3 protein: CASSMGDRGGYTF; CDR3 DNA: TGTGCCAGTAGTATGGGGGATCGCGGCGGCTACACCTTC; J gene: TRBJ1-2; V gene: TRBV19; D gene: NA; clone size: NA
CDR3 protein: CASSLTMSTEAFF; CDR3 DNA: TGTGCCAGCAGCCTCACCATGTCCACTGAAGCTTTCTTT; J gene: TRBJ1-1; V gene: TRBV14; D gene: NA; clone size: NA
CDR3 protein: CASRRQGGYTF; CDR3 DNA: TGTGCCAGCAGACGACAGGGTGGCTACACCTTC; J gene: TRBJ1-2; V gene: TRBV6-5; D gene: TRBD1; clone size: NA
CDR3 protein: CASRQQGNTEAFF; CDR3 DNA: TGTGCCAGCAGACAACAGGGGAACACTGAAGCTTTCTTT; J gene: TRBJ1-1; V gene: TRBV28; D gene: NA; clone size: once
CDR3 protein: CSVESRGASGGNYEQYF; CDR3 DNA: TGCAGCGTTGAGTCGCGGGGGGCTAGCGGGGGAAACTACGAGCAGTACTTC; J gene: TRBJ2-7; V gene: TRBV29-1; D gene: TRBD2; clone size: NA
CDR3 protein: CASRGGAPEAFF; CDR3 DNA: TGTGCCAGCAGAGGGGGCGCACCCGAAGCTTTCTTT; J gene: TRBJ1-1; V gene: TRBV27; D gene: TRBD1; clone size: NA
CDR3 protein: CASSLSYTEAFF; CDR3 DNA: TGTGCCAGCAGTTTAAGTTACACTGAAGCTTTCTTT; J gene: TRBJ1-1; V gene: TRBV28; D gene: NA; clone size: NA
CDR3 protein: CASSPGAANTEAFF; CDR3 DNA: TGTGCCAGCAGCCCAGGGGCAGCGAACACTGAAGCTTTCTTT; J gene: TRBJ1-1; V gene: TRBV7-2; D gene: NA; clone size: many
CDR3 protein: CASSLGRSSYEQYF; CDR3 DNA: TGTGCCAGCAGCCTGGGCAGGTCTTCCTACGAGCAGTACTTC; J gene: TRBJ2-7; V gene: TRBV9; D gene: NA; clone size: NA
CDR3 protein: CASTFGTKAGYTF; CDR3 DNA: TGTGCCAGCACCTTTGGCACAAAAGCAGGCTACACCTTC; J gene: TRBJ1-2; V gene: TRBV25-1; D gene: NA; clone size: few
CDR3 protein: CAISERDKNTEAFF; CDR3 DNA: TGTGCCATCTCCGAACGGGACAAGAACACTGAAGCTTTCTTT; J gene: TRBJ1-1; V gene: TRBV10-3; D gene: NA; clone size: NA
CDR3 protein: CASSVRTGSNGELFF; CDR3 DNA: TGTGCCAGCTCAGTTCGGACAGGAAGCAACGGGGAGCTGTTTTTT; J gene: TRBJ2-2; V gene: TRBV18; D gene: TRBD1; clone size: NA
CDR3 protein: CASSLRERNSPLHF; CDR3 DNA: TGTGCCAGCAGCTTACGGGAGCGAAATTCACCCCTCCACTTT; J gene: TRBJ1-6; V gene: TRBV11-2; D gene: NA; clone size: NA
CDR3 protein: CASSLVGGMTDTQYF; CDR3 DNA: TGTGCCAGCAGCTTAGTGGGGGGGATGACAGATACGCAGTATTTT; J gene: TRBJ2-3; V gene: TRBV7-6; D gene: TRBD2; clone size: NA
CDR3 protein: CASYDPNPMNTEAFF; CDR3 DNA: TGCGCCAGCTACGACCCAAACCCCATGAACACTGAAGCTTTCTTT; J gene: TRBJ1-1; V gene: TRBV5-1; D gene: NA; clone size: NA
CDR3 protein: CASSIGGTRYEQYF; CDR3 DNA: TGTGCCAGTAGTATAGGGGGGACCAGGTACGAGCAGTACTTC; J gene: TRBJ2-7; V gene: TRBV19; D gene: NA; clone size: NA